Listed below are T cell receptor beta chains from one sample, sequenced in a study of control samples from healthy donors and cancer patients. The data were produced by immunoSEQ multiplex PCR, yet TCRdb's version contains in-frame clones alone and is incomplete. The data show about 190,000 clones, 85% to 95% seen once. Sequencing was done on a sample of blood. These receptors came from a man aged 18 to 35 in good health. The CDR3 runs from the conserved cysteine through the conserved F or W. Each record gives: J gene, clone size, D gene, V gene, CDR3 protein, CDR3 DNA. A D gene is named only where the DNA matches it firmly. Clone size, where shown, is once, few, many, or a class for clones that have expanded.

J gene: TRBJ1-2
clone size: once
D gene: -
V gene: TRBV25-1
CDR3 protein: CASGTFGGYTF
CDR3 DNA: TGTGCCAGCGGGACATTTGGCGGCTACACCTTC

J gene: TRBJ2-3
clone size: -
D gene: -
V gene: TRBV15
CDR3 protein: CATSREGLFTDTQYF
CDR3 DNA: TGTGCCACCAGCAGAGAGGGGTTATTCACAGATACGCAGTATTTT

J gene: TRBJ2-2
clone size: -
D gene: TRBD1
V gene: TRBV19
CDR3 protein: CASSRTGWTGELFF
CDR3 DNA: TGTGCCAGTAGTAGGACAGGGTGGACCGGGGAGCTGTTTTTT

J gene: TRBJ2-3
clone size: -
D gene: TRBD2
V gene: TRBV19
CDR3 protein: CASSTPLAGSTDTQYF
CDR3 DNA: TGTGCCAGTAGTACCCCTCTAGCGGGGAGCACAGATACGCAGTATTTT

J gene: TRBJ1-2
clone size: -
D gene: -
V gene: TRBV5-1
CDR3 protein: CASSSDKNYGYTF
CDR3 DNA: TGCGCCAGCAGCTCGGACAAGAACTATGGCTACACCTTC

J gene: TRBJ1-3
clone size: -
D gene: -
V gene: TRBV9
CDR3 protein: CASSGTGSGNTIYF
CDR3 DNA: TGTGCCAGCAGCGGAACAGGGAGTGGAAACACCATATATTTT

J gene: TRBJ2-4
clone size: -
D gene: -
V gene: TRBV24-1
CDR3 protein: CATSDRQGGIQYF
CDR3 DNA: TGTGCCACCAGTGACCGACAGGGAGGCATTCAGTACTTC

J gene: TRBJ1-5
clone size: -
D gene: -
V gene: TRBV19
CDR3 protein: CASTSLQGIQPQHF
CDR3 DNA: TGTGCCAGTACCTCTCTCCAGGGAATTCAGCCCCAGCATTTT

J gene: TRBJ1-1
clone size: -
D gene: TRBD1
V gene: TRBV18
CDR3 protein: CASSWGQMNTEAFF
CDR3 DNA: TGTGCCAGCTCATGGGGACAGATGAACACTGAAGCTTTCTTT

J gene: TRBJ2-5
clone size: -
D gene: -
V gene: TRBV10-2
CDR3 protein: CASRGGGQETQYF
CDR3 DNA: TGCGCCAGCAGGGGGGGTGGCCAAGAGACCCAGTACTTC

J gene: TRBJ2-2
clone size: -
D gene: TRBD2
V gene: TRBV6-1
CDR3 protein: CASSELGGGTGELFF
CDR3 DNA: TGTGCCAGCAGTGAACTCGGGGGGGGCACCGGGGAGCTGTTTTTT

J gene: TRBJ2-2
clone size: -
D gene: -
V gene: TRBV10-3
CDR3 protein: CAIRKTGSDTGELFF
CDR3 DNA: TGTGCCATCAGGAAGACAGGTTCGGACACCGGGGAGCTGTTTTTT

J gene: TRBJ1-2
clone size: -
D gene: -
V gene: TRBV6-1
CDR3 protein: CASSDSTGDIYGYTF
CDR3 DNA: TGTGCCAGCAGTGATAGTACCGGGGACATTTATGGCTACACCTTC

J gene: TRBJ1-4
clone size: once
D gene: TRBD1
V gene: TRBV18
CDR3 protein: CASSPRRDRDNEKLFF
CDR3 DNA: TGTGCCAGCTCACCACGGAGGGACAGAGATAATGAAAAACTGTTTTTT

J gene: TRBJ1-5
clone size: -
D gene: -
V gene: TRBV6-1
CDR3 protein: CASSDPVRDIRQPQHF
CDR3 DNA: TGTGCCAGCAGTGATCCAGTCCGGGACATAAGGCAGCCCCAGCATTTT

J gene: TRBJ2-1
clone size: -
D gene: -
V gene: TRBV6-6
CDR3 protein: CASSYNSISYNEQFF
CDR3 DNA: TGTGCCAGCAGTTACAATAGTATTTCCTACAATGAGCAGTTCTTC

J gene: TRBJ1-2
clone size: -
D gene: -
V gene: TRBV4-1
CDR3 protein: CASSQVEDSQNYGYTF
CDR3 DNA: TGCGCCAGCAGCCAAGTCGAAGACAGCCAAAACTATGGCTACACCTTC

J gene: TRBJ2-7
clone size: -
D gene: TRBD2
V gene: TRBV6-5
CDR3 protein: CASSYSASGVYEQYF
CDR3 DNA: TGTGCCAGCAGTTACTCAGCTAGCGGGGTTTACGAGCAGTACTTC

J gene: TRBJ1-3
clone size: once
D gene: -
V gene: TRBV19
CDR3 protein: CASSTSGGNTIYF
CDR3 DNA: TGTGCCAGTAGCACCTCAGGCGGCAACACCATATATTTT

J gene: TRBJ1-3
clone size: -
D gene: -
V gene: TRBV15
CDR3 protein: CATSRDTRGGANTIYF
CDR3 DNA: TGTGCCACCAGCAGAGATACAAGGGGGGGCGCGAACACCATATATTTT

J gene: TRBJ2-5
clone size: -
D gene: -
V gene: TRBV9
CDR3 protein: CASSVTARETQYF
CDR3 DNA: TGTGCCAGCAGCGTCACAGCCAGGGAGACCCAGTACTTC

J gene: TRBJ1-3
clone size: -
D gene: -
V gene: TRBV5-5
CDR3 protein: CASSNARAGGPSGNTIYF
CDR3 DNA: TGTGCCAGCAGCAATGCTCGAGCGGGGGGACCCTCTGGAAACACCATATATTTT

J gene: TRBJ2-7
clone size: -
D gene: -
V gene: TRBV25-1
CDR3 protein: CASSDQAGTVTYEQYF
CDR3 DNA: TGTGCCAGCAGTGACCAGGCCGGGACGGTAACCTACGAGCAGTACTTC

J gene: TRBJ1-2
clone size: -
D gene: -
V gene: TRBV7-9
CDR3 protein: CASSLISGDDGYTF
CDR3 DNA: TGTGCCAGCAGCTTAATATCAGGGGATGATGGCTACACCTTC